This T cell receptor (beta chain) is from a study of Ad26.COV2.S vaccination and SARS-CoV-2 variants. As for treatment: approximately 18 received Ad26.COV2.S at low or high dose, single or two shots; several received placebo; per-sample allocation not given. On day 63 after the first injection, vaccine and placebo recipients gave samples. Clones were sequenced by immunoSEQ multiplex PCR, and TCRdb holds only the in-frame ones, with some missing. This sample yields hundreds of thousands of clones, of which around 87% are seen a single time; 3.4% belongs to the top ten. Per the germline V gene, CDR1 is SEHNR and CDR2 is FQNEAQ (reference sequence). This CDR3 is 15 amino acids long. V shed 5 bases and J shed 6 bases, with 18 bases lying between them.

The rearrangement links TRBV7-9 to TRBJ2-3; perhaps TRBD2 as D (6 bases). This sample comprised peripheral blood, obtained in a trial of Ad26.COV2.S vaccine versus placebo. This sequence was found in a person between 18 and 59 years old who received the Ad26.COV2.S COVID-19 vaccine or a placebo. CDR3 residues: CASSPDVAARDTQYF. The DNA for the CDR3 is TGTGCCAGCAGCCCAGACGTAGCGGCTCGGGATACGCAGTATTTT.